This T cell receptor beta chain originates from a study of human T cells and chemical hapten exposure. Study-wide background: Yields of TCR per sample differed, chiefly owing to small differences in pooled library volume. The study's findings and limits: Higher patch test scores went with higher counts of PT1 expanded TCRs. Counts of TCRs above 1 in 1000 frequency stayed unchanged with DPC sensitization.

A note on this clonotype: The antigen is unknown.

Under the authors' procedure: Sample TCR counts, which ranged from about 20,000 to 700,000, had a median of roughly 96,000. Using its own MiXCR run on the RACE reads, TCRdb lists one record per CDR3 protein. TCRdb's processing, not the authors' own work, is the source of the V and J calls. This table has some 96,000 distinct CDR3 sequences, approximately 8.6% appearing once. Time point indicated: patch test 2, 6 weeks after DPC sensitization. Treatment reported: therapeutic diphenylcyclopropenone sensitization with weekly scalp DPC. The CDR3 has 16 amino acids. Germline-derived CDR1 and CDR2 are SGDLS and YYNGEE. The V end was cut by 3 bases, the J end by 6 bases, with 19 bases between.

V gene TRBV9 combines with J gene TRBJ2-1; TRBD1 might be the D (5 bases). The specimen was whole blood, collected in connection with sensitization to the hapten diphenylcyclopropenone (DPC). This clonotype was sampled from a woman in her forties with alopecia areata. Some clones in this sample may be carry-over from other donors' samples. Here the CDR3 reads CASSADGTGSRNEQFF. The DNA for the CDR3 is TGTGCCAGCAGCGCCGACGGTACAGGTTCGCGCAATGAGCAGTTCTTC.